This T cell receptor (beta chain) was observed in a study of blood T cell repertoires in COVID-19. Study context: PBMCs, B-cell-depleted T cells, or T cells provided the cDNA or gDNA that made up the material.

CDR3 length: 13 residues. V was trimmed by 0 bases and J by 6 bases, leaving 7 bases between them. In germline, CDR1 is SGHRS, CDR2 YFSETQ. Using immunoSEQ multiplex PCR, the repertoire was profiled, and TCRdb retains in-frame clones only, with some absent. The table includes approximately 280,000 clones, around 85% detected once. The chain carries TRBV5-1 and TRBJ2-1, with TRBD2 as a possible D gene (5 bases). Material: PBMCs or T cells enriched from blood (not recorded which). The receptor was derived from a woman in her 40s who had recovered from COVID-19. The CDR3 here is CASSLVGSNEQFF. The CDR3 nucleotides are TGCGCCAGCAGCTTGGTGGGGAGCAATGAGCAGTTCTTC.